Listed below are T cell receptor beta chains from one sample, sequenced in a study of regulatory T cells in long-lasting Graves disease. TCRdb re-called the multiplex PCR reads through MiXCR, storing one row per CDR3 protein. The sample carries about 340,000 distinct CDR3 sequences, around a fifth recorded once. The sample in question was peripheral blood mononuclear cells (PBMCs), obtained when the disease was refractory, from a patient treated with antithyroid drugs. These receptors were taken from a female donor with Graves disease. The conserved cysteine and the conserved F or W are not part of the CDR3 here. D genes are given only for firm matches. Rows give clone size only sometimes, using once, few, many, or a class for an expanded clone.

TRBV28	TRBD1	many	ASTKTGEAYEQY
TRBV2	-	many	ASSRRIMNTEAF
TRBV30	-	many	AWSHGHFYEQY
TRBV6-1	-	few	ATRDVGHTYSPRL
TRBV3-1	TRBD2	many	ASGTGLAETYEQY
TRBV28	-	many	ASSPESTQY
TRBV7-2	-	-	ASRPRGGHDYEQY
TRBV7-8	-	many	ASSLVPAAEQY
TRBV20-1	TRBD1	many	SATSGTEKAF
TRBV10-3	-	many	AISRQTYEQY
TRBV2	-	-	ASRQRPTDTQY
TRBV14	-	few	ASSQGVAYGYT
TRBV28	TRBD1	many	ASSYPDRVNEQY
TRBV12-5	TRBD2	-	ASGLVLGAAGGPYGTGELF